These 6 T cell receptor beta chains share one sample of origin, sequenced in a study of beta chain features in type 1 diabetes (dated by TCRdb to between 2018 and 2020). Paper-wide results and their limitations: Type 1 diabetes patients showed a moderate but significant shortening of TCRB CDR3 length in all four CD4+ subsets.

Their antigen targets remain unknown. The receptor library was made with the immunoSEQ multiplex PCR assay. All of the isolated RNA was reverse transcribed with the High Capacity cDNA Reverse Transcription Kit, so expressed TCRB transcripts were sequenced. TCRdb took over this immuneACCESS table, retaining in-frame rearrangements with V and J assigned. Such tables are incomplete; in checked studies, under half of the missing clones stem from an unresolved V gene, and the remainder is unexplained. The table for this sample lists about 150,000 clones; about 13% of them were counted only once. The top ten constitute roughly 1.4% of the sample. Sequenced input: central memory CD4+ T cells from blood. The receptor source for this set is a man between 18 and 35 years old with type 1 diabetes.

This sequence joins TRBV7-8 and TRBJ1-2, with D unclear. This CDR3 comprises 17 residues. The germline V gene encodes CDR1 SGHVS and CDR2 FQNEAQ. Trimming stripped 1 base from V and 4 bases from J, with 19 bases between. The DNA of the CDR3 is TGTGCCAGCAGCTTAGTAAGGCAGGCCCCCGTGAGCTATGGCTACACCTTC. Its translation is CASSLVRQAPVSYGYTF.

This clone was detected only a few times. An end of the junction differs from the germline gene, which may be a read error. The chain carries TRBV4-2 and TRBJ2-1, with 7 positions matching TRBD2. Germline V gene sequence: CDR1 LGHNA, CDR2 YNFKEQ. CDR3 size: 10 residues. DNA of the CDR3: TGTGCCAGCAGCTTGGCAGGGAGGGTCTTC. This codes for CASSLAGRVF.

This chain uses TRBV7-2 with TRBJ2-2; a weak D match, TRBD2 (6 bases). The germline V and J ends were trimmed by 2 bases and 3 bases, with 16 bases remaining between them. The germline V gene encodes CDR1 SGHTA and CDR2 FQGNSA. The CDR3 totals 17 residues. The CDR3, as DNA: TGTGCCAGCAGCTTAAGTTGGAGGGAAGTGGACACCGGGGAGCTGTTTTTT. Amino acids: CASSLSWREVDTGELFF.

V gene TRBV15 combines with J gene TRBJ2-1, with D perhaps TRBD2 (7 bases). V was shortened by 5 bases and J by 7 bases, with 24 bases between the two germline ends. Germline CDR1 is LNHNV and CDR2 is YYDKDF (reference sequence). CDR3 size: 17 residues. CDR3 coding DNA: TGTGCCACCAGCGGACCTCCGGGACAAGGGAGGGGGAATGAGCAGTTCTTC. Amino acid sequence: CATSGPPGQGRGNEQFF.

The chain carries TRBV7-9 and TRBJ2-5, with D possibly being TRBD1 (5 bases). The CDR3 is made up of 14 amino acids. Trimming removed 5 bases at V and 7 bases at J, with 17 bases between. Germline CDR1 and CDR2: SEHNR and FQNEAQ (reference sequence). CDR3 sequence reads: CASSLGRDGGTQYF. CDR3 bases: TGTGCCAGCAGCCTCGGCAGGGATGGCGGGACCCAGTACTTC. Supplemented by reference TRBV7-9 and TRBJ2-5, the full variable domain reads DTGVSQNPRHKITKRGQNVTFRCDPISEHNRLYWYRQTLGQGPEFLTYFQNEAQLEKSRLLSDRFSAERPKGSFSTLEIQRTEQGDSAMYLCASSLGRDGGTQYFGPGTRLLVL.

This clone was detected a few times. V usage is TRBV10-3 and J usage is TRBJ2-3, with 8 bases identical to TRBD2. The CDR3 consists of 14 residues. Germline V gives CDR1 ENHRY, CDR2 SYGVKD. Germline trimming cut 6 bases from V and 1 base from J; bases unmatched to any gene: 3. The CDR3 DNA reads as TGTGCCATCAGACGGGGGGGCGGCACAGATACGCAGTATTTT. Amino acid sequence: CAIRRGGGTDTQYF.